The 14 T cell receptor beta chains presented below share a single source sample, sequenced in a study of shared clonotypes between healthy human individuals (TCRdb year 2020). Library prep was done by the immunoSEQ multiplex PCR assay. Entries here come from immuneACCESS through TCRdb and include only in-frame sequences with V and J called. Some clones fail to appear in such tables; in the studies checked, an unresolved V gene covers under half of the shortfall, and the cause of the remainder is unknown. This sample is represented by about 2 million clones; about 95% of them were singletons. The top ten hold 1% to 1.5% of the sample. CD8 naive samples consisted of CD45RO-negative cells that were positively selected for CCR7, yielding a CD45RA+CCR7+ population without TemRA cells. Sequenced sample: naive CD8+ T cells sorted from blood. This sample's cell subset or site label indicates: CD45RA+CCR7+. Receptors originate from a man aged 18 to 35 in good health.

The CDR3 sequence is CASAPDGADGYTF. The CDR3 DNA reads TGTGCTAGTGCACCGGACGGCGCTGATGGCTACACCTTC. This chain uses TRBV12-5 with TRBJ1-2; D not resolved. Per germline, CDR1 LGHNT and CDR2 FRNRAP. The V gene lost 7 bases and the J gene lost 6 bases, with 15 bases spanning the gap. CDR3 length: 13 amino acids. The full variable domain, completed using reference TRBV12-5 and TRBJ1-2, is DARVTQTPRHKVTEMGQEVTMRCQPILGHNTVFWYRQTMMQGLELLAYFRNRAPLDDSGMPKDRFSAEMPDATLATLKIQPSEPRDSAVYFCASAPDGADGYTFGSGTRLTVV.

The V and J genes are TRBV18 and TRBJ1-5, with 11 positions matching TRBD1. The CDR3 covers 19 residues. Germline trimming cut 8 bases from V and 0 bases from J; bases unmatched to any gene: 15. CDR1 is KGHSH and CDR2 is LQKENI in the germline V gene. CDR3 residues: CASPPGGTGGLYSNQPQHF. DNA for the CDR3: TGTGCCAGCCCTCCTGGGGGGACAGGGGGACTCTATAGCAATCAGCCCCAGCATTTT.

J is TRBJ2-4 and V is TRBV7-2, with D unclear. The CDR3 has 16 residues. Trimming took off 0 bases at V and 0 bases at J, with 9 bases between the two ends. In germline, CDR1 is SGHTA, CDR2 FQGNSA. The chain's CDR3 is CASSLARSLAKNIQYF. The CDR3 DNA is TGTGCCAGCAGCTTAGCGAGGAGCTTAGCCAAAAACATTCAGTACTTC.

A single count supports this clone. V gene TRBV2 combines with J gene TRBJ2-5, with D unresolved. This CDR3 has 12 residues. The germline CDR1 and CDR2 sequences are SNHLY and FYNNEI. Trimming removed 4 bases at V and 5 bases at J, with 8 bases between. The CDR3 DNA reads TGTGCCAGCAGTGGACCCATGGAGACCCAGTACTTC. Its protein is CASSGPMETQYF.

The rearrangement joins TRBV4-1 to TRBJ2-7; TRBD1 aligns across 7 bases. The CDR3 spans 15 residues. Germline V gene lookup returns CDR1 MGHRA and CDR2 YSYEKL. With V trimmed by 0 bases and J by 6 bases, 8 bases remained unmatched. The CDR3 nucleotides are TGCGCCAGCAGCCAAGATCCAGGGGGTATGGCCGAGCAGTACTTC. Translated, it gives CASSQDPGGMAEQYF.

This chain connects TRBV14 to TRBJ2-2; 10 bases map to TRBD1. The CDR3 has 15 residues. Trimming cost V 6 bases and J 9 bases; bases outside gene matches: 10. Germline CDR1 reads SGHDN; CDR2 reads FVKESK. This CDR3 is CASSDRQGAFRELFF. The CDR3 bases are TGTGCCAGCAGTGACCGACAGGGGGCTTTTAGGGAGCTGTTTTTT.

This clone appeared once. The V gene is TRBV15, the J gene TRBJ2-3, with D unclear. The CDR3 is made up of 14 amino acids. The V end lost 1 base, the J end lost 6 bases, and 11 bases lay between the germline ends. The germline gives CDR1 LNHNV, CDR2 YYDKDF (reference sequence). The CDR3 is CATSRGAVGDTQYF. The CDR3 DNA reads as TGTGCCACCAGCAGAGGGGCTGTAGGGGATACGCAGTATTTT. Full variable domain (rest looked up from reference TRBV15 and TRBJ2-3): DAMVIQNPRYQVTQFGKPVTLSCSQTLNHNVMYWYQQKSSQAPKLLFHYYDKDFNNEADTPDNFQSRRPNTSFCFLDIRSPGLGDTAMYLCATSRGAVGDTQYFGPGTRLTVL.

V and J are TRBV4-1 and TRBJ2-3, with a weak D call TRBD2 (5 bases). Germline CDR1 is MGHRA and CDR2 is YSYEKL. This CDR3 is 15 amino acids long. The ends were cut back, 0 bases at V and 8 bases at J, with 15 bases in the middle. The CDR3 DNA reads TGCGCCAGCAGCCAAGAGCCCTATACGGGAATTACGCAGTATTTT. As protein: CASSQEPYTGITQYF.

For this clone: This specimen includes other DNA sequences encoding the same CDR3. V usage is TRBV30 and J usage is TRBJ2-7; the D gene could be TRBD1 or TRBD2 (5 bases each). Germline CDR1 is GTSNPN and CDR2 is SVGIG (reference sequence). Deletions cut 1 base from V and 7 bases from J, with 8 bases between. The CDR3 length is 11 residues. The CDR3 coding sequence is TGTGCCTGGAGTGATGGGGGAGAGCAGTACTTC. Translating it yields CAWSDGGEQYF.

The CDR3 protein is CASSSRDGAPYGYTF. CDR3 DNA sequence: TGTGCCAGCAGCTCCCGAGATGGGGCACCCTATGGCTACACCTTC. The chain carries TRBV5-4 and TRBJ1-2, with D possibly TRBD1 on 5 matching bases. Germline CDR1 SGHNT, CDR2 YYREEE (reference sequence). The length of the CDR3 is 15 residues. Trimming cost V 3 bases and J 4 bases, with 16 bases left between them.

The CDR3 sequence: CASSYLTGTGTDTQYF. The CDR3 coding sequence is TGTGCCAGCAGCTACCTGACAGGGACGGGCACAGATACGCAGTATTTT. The V gene is TRBV5-6, the J gene TRBJ2-3, with TRBD1 matching over 7 bases. The CDR3 sequence is 16 residues long. Germline CDR1 SGHDT, CDR2 YYEEEE. Trimming removed 3 bases from V and 1 base from J; junction bases left unmatched: 8.

V gene TRBV10-2 combines with J gene TRBJ2-7; D ambiguous. V was shortened by 0 bases and J by 1 base, with 4 bases between the two germline ends. Per germline, CDR1 WSHSY and CDR2 SAAADI. The CDR3 runs to 13 residues. As DNA, the CDR3 is TGCGCCAGCAGTGAGTCACTGTCCTACGAGCAGTACTTC. Translating it yields CASSESLSYEQYF.

The chain links TRBV27 to TRBJ1-2; D is perhaps TRBD1 (5 bases). Germline V gene lookup returns CDR1 MNHEY and CDR2 SMNVEV (reference sequence). The V and J ends lost 5 bases and 3 bases respectively, with 16 bases between them. There are 15 residues in the CDR3. The CDR3 region is CASSLTGVSYYGYTF. The CDR3 DNA follows: TGTGCCAGCAGTCTCACGGGGGTGTCATACTATGGCTACACCTTC.

The rearrangement joins TRBV4-2 to TRBJ1-2, with 10 positions matching TRBD1. This CDR3 region has 19 residues. The germline V gene has CDR1 LGHNA and CDR2 YNFKEQ. V lost 0 bases to trimming and J lost 5 bases; unmatched junction nucleotides: 15. The CDR3 DNA reads as TGTGCCAGCAGCCAAGAGTCGAGCGGGCAGACAGGGGGCGGATATGGCTACACCTTC. Amino acids: CASSQESSGQTGGGYGYTF.